Described below is a single T cell receptor (beta chain) sequence and its context. The antigen this receptor binds is unknown. Per-nucleotide qualities are absent, and no much larger clonotype sits a single base away. From the cysteine up to the phenylalanine, the CDR3 has a length of 13 residues. Of all the DNA, just the CDR3 is kept, 39 bases in frame from base 1. The germline ends are 10 bases apart after V is trimmed by 8 bases and J by 0 bases. The germline V gene gives CDR1 as MNHEY and CDR2 as SVGAGI. The source of the sample is a study of T cell responses to AZD1222 COVID-19 vaccine (dated by TCRdb to the early 2020s). As for the study more broadly: AZD1222 recipients given second doses at about 4 weeks or at about 12 weeks were pooled, since spike-specific TCR depth and breadth were not found to differ between the two schedules. A total of just over 230 trial participants underwent TCR sequencing, of whom 200 to 220 had received two doses of AZD1222 and about 25 had received two doses of the MenACWY control vaccine. Trial participants were enrolled by age into 18-55, 56-69 and 70-plus year subgroups, with roughly 150, 30 and 60 TCR-sequenced participants respectively. Overall study results and their limits: The 56-69-year group was small, and its depth increase did not reach significance, likely because of low power. Because no day 14 peak-response samples were available, repertoires were characterized only after the peak T cell response. Most participants were white British and females outnumbered males, and the authors suggested that clonal diversity may have been underestimated. CD4 TCRs associated with the vaccine covered the entire spike protein, and the dominant responses were in regions 160-218 and 743-854. Nearly half of unique spike-specific TCRs reportedly recognized epitopes outside regions mutated in the B.1.351 and B.1.1.7 variants. A significant rise in spike-specific TCR breadth and depth was observed after two AZD1222 doses relative to day 0 and relative to MenACWY recipients. Only five to seven AZD1222 recipients were SARS-CoV-2 seropositive at baseline, limiting conclusions about previously exposed vaccinees.

The CDR3 regions of human TCRbeta chains were analyzed by immunosequencing. Concerning the study's data processing: Repertoire TCRs were matched against a reference library of SARS-CoV-2-specific TCRs generated with the MIRA antigen-specificity platform. Breadth was defined as the fraction of unique TCRs that were SARS-CoV-2-associated. Depth was defined as the fraction of total T cells that were SARS-CoV-2-associated. Using the MIRA data, each spike-specific TCR was mapped to the spike region that the TCR reacts to and placed in a CD4 or CD8 class. Log10-transformed breadth and depth values were compared by one-way ANOVA with Sidak's multiple comparisons tests. In TCRdb, the immuneACCESS table is reduced to in-frame sequences with V and J assigned. These tables do not hold every clone; where another copy was compared, an unresolved V gene accounts for under half, and the others remain unexplained. D and trimming come from the DNA, and the V and J calls and clone size come from that table. The sample table holds about 140,000 clones, of which just under 95% were seen once. Over 1.5% of the sample lies in the top ten.

In light of the paper, this sample's time point label describes: baseline before first vaccination. Samples from vaccinated people were obtained from the UK trials COV001 and COV002, which included a single-blind randomized controlled phase 2/3 trial of AZD1222 (ChAdOx1 nCoV-19) in healthy adults. For TCRbeta chain sequencing, PBMC samples from trial participants were taken at day 0 and at day 28 after the second dose. In this chain, TRBV6-5 is recombined with TRBJ1-1; TRBD1 is perhaps the D gene, given 5 matching bases. Sequencing used peripheral blood, obtained on day 0 of AZD1222 vaccination. This receptor was taken from an adult in good health. The sequence in DNA is TGTGCCAGCCGACAGTTCATGAACACTGAAGCTTTCTTT. It encodes CASRQFMNTEAFF.